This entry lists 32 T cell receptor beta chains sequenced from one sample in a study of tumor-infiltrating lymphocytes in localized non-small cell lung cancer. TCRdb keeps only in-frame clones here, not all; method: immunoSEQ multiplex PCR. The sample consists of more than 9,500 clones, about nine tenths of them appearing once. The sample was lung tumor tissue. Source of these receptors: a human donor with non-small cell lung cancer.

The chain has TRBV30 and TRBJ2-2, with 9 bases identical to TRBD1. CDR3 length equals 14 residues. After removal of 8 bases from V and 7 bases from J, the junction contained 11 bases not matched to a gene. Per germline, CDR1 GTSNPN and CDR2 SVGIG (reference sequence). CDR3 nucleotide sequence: TGTGCCGGCTGGGACAGGGCCCGGGGCGGGGAGCTGTTTTTT. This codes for CAGWDRARGGELFF.

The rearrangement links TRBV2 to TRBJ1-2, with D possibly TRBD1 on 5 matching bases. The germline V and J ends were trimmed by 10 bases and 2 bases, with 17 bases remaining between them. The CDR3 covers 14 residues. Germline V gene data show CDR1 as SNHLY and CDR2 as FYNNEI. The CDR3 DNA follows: TGTGCCACCCAAGCCTCCCAGGGAAACTATGGCTACACCTTC. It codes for CATQASQGNYGYTF.

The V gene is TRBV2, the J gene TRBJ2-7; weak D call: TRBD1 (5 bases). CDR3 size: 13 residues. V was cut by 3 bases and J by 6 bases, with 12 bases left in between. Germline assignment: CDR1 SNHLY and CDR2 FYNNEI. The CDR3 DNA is TGTGCCAGCAGTGATGTAGGGGTCGGCGAGCAGTACTTC. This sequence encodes CASSDVGVGEQYF.

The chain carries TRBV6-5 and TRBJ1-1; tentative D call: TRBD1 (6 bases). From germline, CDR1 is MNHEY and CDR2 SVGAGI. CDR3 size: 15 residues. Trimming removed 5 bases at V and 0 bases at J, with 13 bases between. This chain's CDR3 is CASSPLDRLNTEAFF. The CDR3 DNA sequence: TGTGCCAGCAGTCCCCTGGACAGATTGAACACTGAAGCTTTCTTT.

The CDR3 region is CASSLTSAPDTQYF. The DNA of the CDR3 is TGTGCCAGCAGCTTGACTAGCGCGCCCGATACGCAGTATTTT. The chain couples TRBV5-4 to TRBJ2-3, with 7 bases aligning to TRBD2. The CDR3 extends over 14 amino acids. CDR1 and CDR2 (germline): SGHNT, YYREEE (reference sequence). The ends lost 1 base at V and 6 bases at J; junction bases unmatched: 5.

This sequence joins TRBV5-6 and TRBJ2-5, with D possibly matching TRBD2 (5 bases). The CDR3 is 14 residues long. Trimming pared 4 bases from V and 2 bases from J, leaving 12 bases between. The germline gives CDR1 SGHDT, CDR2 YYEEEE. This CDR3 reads CASSLTGRQETQYF. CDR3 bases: TGTGCCAGCAGCCTTACGGGAAGGCAAGAGACCCAGTACTTC.

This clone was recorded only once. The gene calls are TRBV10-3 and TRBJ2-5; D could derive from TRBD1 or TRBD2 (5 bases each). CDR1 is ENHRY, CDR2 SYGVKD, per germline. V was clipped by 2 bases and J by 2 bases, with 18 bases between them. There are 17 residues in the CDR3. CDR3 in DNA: TGTGCCATCAGTGAGGCGGACCCGGGGACCCTTCAAGAGACCCAGTACTTC. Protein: CAISEADPGTLQETQYF.

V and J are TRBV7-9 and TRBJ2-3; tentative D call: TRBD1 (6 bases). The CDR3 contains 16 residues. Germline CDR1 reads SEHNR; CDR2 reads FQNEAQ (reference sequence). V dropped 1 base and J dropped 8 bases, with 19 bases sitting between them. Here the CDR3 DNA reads TGTGCCAGCAGCTTAGGAGGGGGACCTCACAGAGTTACGCAGTATTTT. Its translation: CASSLGGGPHRVTQYF.

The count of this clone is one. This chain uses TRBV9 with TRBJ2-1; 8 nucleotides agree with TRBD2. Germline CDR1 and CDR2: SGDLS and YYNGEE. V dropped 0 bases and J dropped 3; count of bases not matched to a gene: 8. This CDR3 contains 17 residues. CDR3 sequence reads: CASSVVPAGVGYNEQFF. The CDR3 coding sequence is TGTGCCAGCAGCGTAGTACCAGCGGGAGTAGGCTACAATGAGCAGTTCTTC.

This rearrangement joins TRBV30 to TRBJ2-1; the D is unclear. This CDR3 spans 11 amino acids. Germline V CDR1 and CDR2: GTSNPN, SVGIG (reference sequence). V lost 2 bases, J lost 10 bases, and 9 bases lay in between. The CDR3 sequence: CAWSPENEQFF. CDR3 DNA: TGTGCCTGGAGTCCGGAGAACGAGCAGTTCTTC.

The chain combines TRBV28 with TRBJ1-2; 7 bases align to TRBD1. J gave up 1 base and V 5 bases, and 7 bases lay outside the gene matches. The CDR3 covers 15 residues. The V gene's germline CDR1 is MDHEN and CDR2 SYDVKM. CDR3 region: CASSTGAINNYGYTF. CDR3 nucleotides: TGTGCCAGCAGTACAGGGGCCATAAATAACTATGGCTACACCTTC.

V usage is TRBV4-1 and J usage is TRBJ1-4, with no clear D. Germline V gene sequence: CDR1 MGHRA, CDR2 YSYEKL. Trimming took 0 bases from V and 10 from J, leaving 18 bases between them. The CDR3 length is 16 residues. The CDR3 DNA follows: TGCGCCAGCAGCCAAGAACGACGGGGTTCGGCGGGAAAACTGTTTTTT. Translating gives CASSQERRGSAGKLFF.

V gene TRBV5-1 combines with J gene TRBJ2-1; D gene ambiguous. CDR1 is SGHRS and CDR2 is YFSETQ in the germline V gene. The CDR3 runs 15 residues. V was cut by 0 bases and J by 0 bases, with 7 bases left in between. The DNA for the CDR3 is TGCGCCAGCAGCTTGGGGGTTGACTCCTACAATGAGCAGTTCTTC. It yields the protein CASSLGVDSYNEQFF.

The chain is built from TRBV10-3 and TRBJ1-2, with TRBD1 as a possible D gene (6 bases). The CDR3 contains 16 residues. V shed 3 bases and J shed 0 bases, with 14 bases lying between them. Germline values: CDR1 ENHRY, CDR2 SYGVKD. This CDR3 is CAISDWRTDTNYGYTF. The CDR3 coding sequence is TGTGCCATCAGTGATTGGAGGACAGATACTAACTATGGCTACACCTTC.

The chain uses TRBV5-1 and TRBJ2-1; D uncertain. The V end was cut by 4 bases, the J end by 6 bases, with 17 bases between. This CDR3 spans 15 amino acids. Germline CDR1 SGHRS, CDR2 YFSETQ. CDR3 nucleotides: TGCGCCAGCAGCCCTCCCCTGGCCCTCGGCAATGAGCAGTTCTTC. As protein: CASSPPLALGNEQFF.

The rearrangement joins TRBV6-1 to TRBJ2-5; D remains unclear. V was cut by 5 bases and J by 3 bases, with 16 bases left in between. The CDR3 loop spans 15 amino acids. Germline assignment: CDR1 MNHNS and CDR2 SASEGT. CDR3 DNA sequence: TGTGCCAGCAGTCAAGGCTTACACGCTGAAGAGACCCAGTACTTC. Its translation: CASSQGLHAEETQYF.

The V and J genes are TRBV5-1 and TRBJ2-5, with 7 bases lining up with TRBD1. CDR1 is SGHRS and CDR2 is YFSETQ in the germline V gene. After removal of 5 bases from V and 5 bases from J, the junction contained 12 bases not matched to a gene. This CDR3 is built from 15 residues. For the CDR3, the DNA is TGCGCCAGCAGAAAACAGGGGCAGGCCGCGGAGACCCAGTACTTC. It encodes CASRKQGQAAETQYF.

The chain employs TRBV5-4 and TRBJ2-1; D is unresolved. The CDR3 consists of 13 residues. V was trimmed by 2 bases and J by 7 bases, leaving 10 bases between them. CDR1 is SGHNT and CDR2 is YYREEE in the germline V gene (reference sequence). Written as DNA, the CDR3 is TGTGCCAGCAGCTTCCCAGGCCCTAATGAGCAGTTCTTC. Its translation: CASSFPGPNEQFF.

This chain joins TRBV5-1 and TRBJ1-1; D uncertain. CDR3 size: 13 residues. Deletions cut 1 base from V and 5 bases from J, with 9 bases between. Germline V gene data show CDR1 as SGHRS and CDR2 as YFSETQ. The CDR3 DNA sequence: TGCGCCAGCAGCTTGTGGGTAGGGACTGAAGCTTTCTTT. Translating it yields CASSLWVGTEAFF. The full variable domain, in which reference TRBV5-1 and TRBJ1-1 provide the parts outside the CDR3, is KAGVTQTPRYLIKTRGQQVTLSCSPISGHRSVSWYQQTPGQGLQFLFEYFSETQRNKGNFPGRFSGRQFSNSRSEMNVSTLELGDSALYLCASSLWVGTEAFFGQGTRLTVV.

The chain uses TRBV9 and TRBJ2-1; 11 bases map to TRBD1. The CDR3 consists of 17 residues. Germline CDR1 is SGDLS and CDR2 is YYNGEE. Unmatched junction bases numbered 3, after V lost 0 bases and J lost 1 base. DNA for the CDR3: TGTGCCAGCAGCGTAGAGGGACAGGGGGGTTCCTACAATGAGCAGTTCTTC. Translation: CASSVEGQGGSYNEQFF.

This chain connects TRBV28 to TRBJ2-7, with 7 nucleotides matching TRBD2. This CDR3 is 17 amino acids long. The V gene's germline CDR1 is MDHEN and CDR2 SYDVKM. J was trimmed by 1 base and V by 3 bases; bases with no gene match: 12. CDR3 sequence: CASSLRDYLLRSYEQYF. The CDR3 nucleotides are TGTGCCAGCAGTTTGCGGGACTACCTCCTGCGGTCCTACGAGCAGTACTTC.

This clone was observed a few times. The CDR3 DNA follows: TGCGCCAGCAACGCAGGGGGACAGAAAGAGACCCAGTACTTC. Its protein product is CASNAGGQKETQYF. The rearrangement links TRBV4-1 to TRBJ2-5; 7 positions match TRBD1. The V and J ends lost 7 bases and 3 bases, in that order; junction bases with no gene match: 8. CDR3 size: 14 residues. Germline V gives CDR1 MGHRA, CDR2 YSYEKL.

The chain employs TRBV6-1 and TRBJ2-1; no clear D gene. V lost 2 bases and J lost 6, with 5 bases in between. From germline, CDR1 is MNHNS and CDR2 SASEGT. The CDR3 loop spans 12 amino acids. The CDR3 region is CASSELGNEQFF. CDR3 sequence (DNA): TGTGCCAGCAGTGAACTAGGCAATGAGCAGTTCTTC.

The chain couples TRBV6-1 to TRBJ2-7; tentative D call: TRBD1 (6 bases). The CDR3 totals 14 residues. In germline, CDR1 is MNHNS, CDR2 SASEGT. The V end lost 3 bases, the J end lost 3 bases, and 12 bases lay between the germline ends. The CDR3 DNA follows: TGTGCCAGCAGTGAGACGACAGGAGGCTACGAGCAGTACTTC. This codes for CASSETTGGYEQYF.

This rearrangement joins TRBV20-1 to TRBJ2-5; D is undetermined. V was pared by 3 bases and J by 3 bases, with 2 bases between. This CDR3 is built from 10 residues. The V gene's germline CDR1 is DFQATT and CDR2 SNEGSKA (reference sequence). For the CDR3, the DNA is TGCAGTGCTAGGGAAGAGACCCAGTACTTC. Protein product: CSAREETQYF.

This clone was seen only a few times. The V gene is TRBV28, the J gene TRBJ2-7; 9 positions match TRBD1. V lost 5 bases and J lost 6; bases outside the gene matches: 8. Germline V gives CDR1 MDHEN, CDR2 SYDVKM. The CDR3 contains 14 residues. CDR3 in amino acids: CASSGGQGWGEQYF. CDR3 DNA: TGTGCCAGCAGTGGGGGACAGGGATGGGGCGAGCAGTACTTC.

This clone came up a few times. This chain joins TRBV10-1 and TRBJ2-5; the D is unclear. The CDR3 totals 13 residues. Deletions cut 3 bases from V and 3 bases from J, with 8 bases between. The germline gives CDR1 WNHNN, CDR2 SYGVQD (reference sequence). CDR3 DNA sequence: TGCGCCAGCAGTGACAGCCCAGAAGAGACCCAGTACTTC. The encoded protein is CASSDSPEETQYF.

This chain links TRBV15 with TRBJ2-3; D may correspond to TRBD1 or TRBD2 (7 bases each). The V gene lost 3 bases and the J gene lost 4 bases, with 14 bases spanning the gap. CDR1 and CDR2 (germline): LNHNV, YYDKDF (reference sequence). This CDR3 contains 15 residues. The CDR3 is CATSSWGGGADTQYF. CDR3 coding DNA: TGTGCCACCAGCAGCTGGGGAGGGGGCGCAGATACGCAGTATTTT.

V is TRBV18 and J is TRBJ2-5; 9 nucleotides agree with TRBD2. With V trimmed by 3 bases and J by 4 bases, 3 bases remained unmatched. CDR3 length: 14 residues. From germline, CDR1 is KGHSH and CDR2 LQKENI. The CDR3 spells CASSPPGLAETQYF. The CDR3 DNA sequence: TGTGCCAGCTCACCCCCGGGACTAGCAGAGACCCAGTACTTC.

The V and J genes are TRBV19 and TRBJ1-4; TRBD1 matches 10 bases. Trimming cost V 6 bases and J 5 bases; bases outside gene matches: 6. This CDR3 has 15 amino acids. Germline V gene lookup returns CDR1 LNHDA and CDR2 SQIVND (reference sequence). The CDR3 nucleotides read TGTGCCAGTAGACAACCGGGACAGGGGAATGAAAAACTGTTTTTT. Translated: CASRQPGQGNEKLFF.

The CDR3 DNA reads as TGCAGCCTACGGGACAAAAACACTGAAGCTTTCTTT. As protein: CSLRDKNTEAFF. The J gene is TRBJ1-1, the V gene TRBV29-1, with D maybe TRBD1 (6 bases). There are 12 residues in the CDR3. Trimming took 8 bases from V and 2 from J, leaving 12 bases between them. CDR1 is SQVTM, CDR2 ANQGSEA, per germline.

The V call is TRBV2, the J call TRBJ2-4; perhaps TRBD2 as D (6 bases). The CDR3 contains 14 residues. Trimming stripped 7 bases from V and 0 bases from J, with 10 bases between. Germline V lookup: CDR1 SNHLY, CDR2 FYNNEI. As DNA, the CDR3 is TGTGCCAGCACCCCGGGACTAGCCAAAAACATTCAGTACTTC. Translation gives CASTPGLAKNIQYF.